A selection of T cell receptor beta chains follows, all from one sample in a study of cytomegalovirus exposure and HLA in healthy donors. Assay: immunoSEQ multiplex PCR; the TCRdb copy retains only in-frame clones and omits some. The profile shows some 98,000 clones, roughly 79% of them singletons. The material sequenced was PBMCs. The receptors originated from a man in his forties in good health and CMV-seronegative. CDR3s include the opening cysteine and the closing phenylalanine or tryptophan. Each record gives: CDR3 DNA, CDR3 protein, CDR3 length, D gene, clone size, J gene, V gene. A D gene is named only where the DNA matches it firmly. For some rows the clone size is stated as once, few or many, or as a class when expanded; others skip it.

CDR3 DNA: TGTGCCAGTAGTATAGATCTAGAAGAGACCCAGTACTTC
CDR3 protein: CASSIDLEETQYF
CDR3 length: 13
D gene: -
clone size: -
J gene: TRBJ2-5
V gene: TRBV19

CDR3 DNA: TGCGCCAGCAGTCTAAAGCGGGAGAGAAATGAGCAGTTCTTC
CDR3 protein: CASSLKRERNEQFF
CDR3 length: 14
D gene: TRBD2
clone size: once
J gene: TRBJ2-1
V gene: TRBV23-1

CDR3 DNA: TGTGCCAGCAGCCAGCAGAGGGGGCTAGCGGGACCCTACAATGAGCAGTTCTTC
CDR3 protein: CASSQQRGLAGPYNEQFF
CDR3 length: 18
D gene: TRBD2
clone size: few
J gene: TRBJ2-1
V gene: TRBV14

CDR3 DNA: TGTGCCAGCAGTTTATGGGGGGGAAACCAAGAGACCCAGTACTTC
CDR3 protein: CASSLWGGNQETQYF
CDR3 length: 15
D gene: -
clone size: -
J gene: TRBJ2-5
V gene: TRBV28

CDR3 DNA: TGTGCCAGCTCTAAAAGCAAGGATGGAGTGCCCGACCCGAACACTGAAGCTTTCTTT
CDR3 protein: CASSKSKDGVPDPNTEAFF
CDR3 length: 19
D gene: -
clone size: -
J gene: TRBJ1-1
V gene: TRBV21-1

CDR3 DNA: TGTGCCAGCAGCCCGTGGACAGGGGGCACCGGTCAGCCCCAGCATTTT
CDR3 protein: CASSPWTGGTGQPQHF
CDR3 length: 16
D gene: TRBD1
clone size: -
J gene: TRBJ1-5
V gene: TRBV7-9

CDR3 DNA: TGTGCCAGCAGTTCCTTCGCGGACTATGGCTACACCTTC
CDR3 protein: CASSSFADYGYTF
CDR3 length: 13
D gene: -
clone size: -
J gene: TRBJ1-2
V gene: TRBV7-8

CDR3 DNA: TGTGCCAGCAACCGATCCGGGACAGGGAATGAAAAACTGTTTTTT
CDR3 protein: CASNRSGTGNEKLFF
CDR3 length: 15
D gene: TRBD1
clone size: -
J gene: TRBJ1-4
V gene: TRBV28

CDR3 DNA: TGTGCCAGCAGCATCATGACAGGTGGGAGTGAAAAACTGTTTTTT
CDR3 protein: CASSIMTGGSEKLFF
CDR3 length: 15
D gene: -
clone size: -
J gene: TRBJ1-4
V gene: TRBV9

CDR3 DNA: TGTGCCAGCATCGGGGACAGGGGGAACGAGCAGTACTTC
CDR3 protein: CASIGDRGNEQYF
CDR3 length: 13
D gene: TRBD1
clone size: -
J gene: TRBJ2-7
V gene: TRBV27

CDR3 DNA: TGTGCCAGCAGAGCCCTACTGGACAGGAACACTGAAGCTTTCTTT
CDR3 protein: CASRALLDRNTEAFF
CDR3 length: 15
D gene: -
clone size: -
J gene: TRBJ1-1
V gene: TRBV2

CDR3 DNA: TGTGCCAGCAGCTTAGTCGAGACAGGGGGTCAGCCCCAGCATTTT
CDR3 protein: CASSLVETGGQPQHF
CDR3 length: 15
D gene: TRBD1
clone size: -
J gene: TRBJ1-5
V gene: TRBV7-8

CDR3 DNA: TGCGCCAGCAGCTTGGCCGGCGGGGGGGCGAACACCGGGGAGCTGTTTTTT
CDR3 protein: CASSLAGGGANTGELFF
CDR3 length: 17
D gene: TRBD2
clone size: -
J gene: TRBJ2-2
V gene: TRBV5-1

CDR3 DNA: TGTGCCAGCAGCGGCCTTTTGTCGGACACGAGGACCCAGTACTTC
CDR3 protein: CASSGLLSDTRTQYF
CDR3 length: 15
D gene: -
clone size: -
J gene: TRBJ2-5
V gene: TRBV25-1

CDR3 DNA: TGTGCCAGCAGCTCCCAAGCTGCATCCAGGGCAAACACCATATATTTT
CDR3 protein: CASSSQAASRANTIYF
CDR3 length: 16
D gene: -
clone size: few
J gene: TRBJ1-3
V gene: TRBV7-9

CDR3 DNA: TGCGCCAGCAGCCGAGGACTCTCCTACGAGCAGTACTTC
CDR3 protein: CASSRGLSYEQYF
CDR3 length: 13
D gene: -
clone size: -
J gene: TRBJ2-7
V gene: TRBV4-1

CDR3 DNA: TGTGCCAGCAGCCCGGGGACTAGCGGGAGCCCTGGCAATGAGCAGTTCTTC
CDR3 protein: CASSPGTSGSPGNEQFF
CDR3 length: 17
D gene: TRBD2
clone size: -
J gene: TRBJ2-1
V gene: TRBV11-3

CDR3 DNA: TGTGCCAGCAGTTACTCGAGCGGGGGCTCCTACGAGCAGTACTTC
CDR3 protein: CASSYSSGGSYEQYF
CDR3 length: 15
D gene: TRBD2
clone size: few
J gene: TRBJ2-7
V gene: TRBV6-5

CDR3 DNA: TGTGCCAGCAGCCAAACAGGGGGCGAGCAGCCCCAGCATTTT
CDR3 protein: CASSQTGGEQPQHF
CDR3 length: 14
D gene: TRBD1
clone size: -
J gene: TRBJ1-5
V gene: TRBV4-2

CDR3 DNA: TGTGCCAGCAGCTTAACGCTGACTAGCGGGAGGGGTGAGCAGTACTTC
CDR3 protein: CASSLTLTSGRGEQYF
CDR3 length: 16
D gene: TRBD2
clone size: -
J gene: TRBJ2-7
V gene: TRBV7-2

CDR3 DNA: TGTGCCAGCAGTGAGACAGGGGCGCAGGGCTACACCTTC
CDR3 protein: CASSETGAQGYTF
CDR3 length: 13
D gene: TRBD1
clone size: -
J gene: TRBJ1-2
V gene: TRBV6-1

CDR3 DNA: TGTTCCAGCAGCTTAGATCCGTACAGGACCGACTCTGGAAACACCATATATTTT
CDR3 protein: CSSSLDPYRTDSGNTIYF
CDR3 length: 18
D gene: -
clone size: few
J gene: TRBJ1-3
V gene: TRBV7-9

CDR3 DNA: TGTGCCAGCAGCCCAATATTCGGGGGGCTGAGGACTGAAGCTTTCTTT
CDR3 protein: CASSPIFGGLRTEAFF
CDR3 length: 16
D gene: -
clone size: -
J gene: TRBJ1-1
V gene: TRBV7-2

CDR3 DNA: TGTGCCAGCAGCGTAGACCCCGGGGGGGTAGGTAACACTGAAGCTTTCTTT
CDR3 protein: CASSVDPGGVGNTEAFF
CDR3 length: 17
D gene: -
clone size: -
J gene: TRBJ1-1
V gene: TRBV9

CDR3 DNA: TGCGCCAGCAGCTCCCCAGACAGGGGAGGGGACATTCAGTACTTC
CDR3 protein: CASSSPDRGGDIQYF
CDR3 length: 15
D gene: -
clone size: -
J gene: TRBJ2-4
V gene: TRBV5-1

CDR3 DNA: TGTGCCAGCAGCTTAGCCATCGGAGGCTCTGGAAACACCATATATTTT
CDR3 protein: CASSLAIGGSGNTIYF
CDR3 length: 16
D gene: -
clone size: -
J gene: TRBJ1-3
V gene: TRBV11-2

CDR3 DNA: TGTGCCAGCACCACTTCGGGGATGAACACTGAAGCTTTCTTT
CDR3 protein: CASTTSGMNTEAFF
CDR3 length: 14
D gene: -
clone size: few
J gene: TRBJ1-1
V gene: TRBV7-9

CDR3 DNA: TGCGCCAGCAGCCAAGACCCGAGGTCACCCCTCCACTTT
CDR3 protein: CASSQDPRSPLHF
CDR3 length: 13
D gene: -
clone size: -
J gene: TRBJ1-6
V gene: TRBV4-1

CDR3 DNA: TGTGCCAGCAGCCCGGGTGGGCGGGACAGGACTTTTGGGGAGCAGTACTTC
CDR3 protein: CASSPGGRDRTFGEQYF
CDR3 length: 17
D gene: TRBD1
clone size: once
J gene: TRBJ2-7
V gene: TRBV9

CDR3 DNA: TGTGCCACCCTAGCGGAGATCTACAATGAGCAGTTCTTC
CDR3 protein: CATLAEIYNEQFF
CDR3 length: 13
D gene: TRBD2
clone size: -
J gene: TRBJ2-1
V gene: TRBV2

CDR3 DNA: TGCGCCAGCAGCCAAGATTGGACTGGGAACAATGAGCAGTTCTTC
CDR3 protein: CASSQDWTGNNEQFF
CDR3 length: 15
D gene: -
clone size: -
J gene: TRBJ2-1
V gene: TRBV4-3

CDR3 DNA: TGTGCCAGCAGCCTGGCGGGAGGAGGAGAGACCCAGTACTTC
CDR3 protein: CASSLAGGGETQYF
CDR3 length: 14
D gene: TRBD2
clone size: -
J gene: TRBJ2-5
V gene: TRBV7-2

CDR3 DNA: TGTGCCAGCAGCCCCGGACAGGCTAGCACAGATACGCAGTATTTT
CDR3 protein: CASSPGQASTDTQYF
CDR3 length: 15
D gene: TRBD1
clone size: once
J gene: TRBJ2-3
V gene: TRBV7-9

CDR3 DNA: TGTGCCAGCAGTGTGGGACAGGGGGCCCACGAGCAGTACTTC
CDR3 protein: CASSVGQGAHEQYF
CDR3 length: 14
D gene: TRBD1
clone size: -
J gene: TRBJ2-7
V gene: TRBV25-1

CDR3 DNA: TGCAGCGCCCACCCTCATTTCACTAGCGAACGAGATACGCAGTATTTT
CDR3 protein: CSAHPHFTSERDTQYF
CDR3 length: 16
D gene: TRBD2
clone size: -
J gene: TRBJ2-3
V gene: TRBV29-1

CDR3 DNA: TGTTCCAGCAGCCCCCCGGGAATGAAACTGTTTTTT
CDR3 protein: CSSSPPGMKLFF
CDR3 length: 12
D gene: -
clone size: -
J gene: TRBJ1-4
V gene: TRBV7-9

CDR3 DNA: TGTGCCAGCTACCGCCGAACAGGGATGAACACTGAAGCTTTCTTT
CDR3 protein: CASYRRTGMNTEAFF
CDR3 length: 15
D gene: -
clone size: -
J gene: TRBJ1-1
V gene: TRBV6-6

CDR3 DNA: TGTGCCAGCAGTCTGACAGGAGACAATCAGCCCCAGCATTTT
CDR3 protein: CASSLTGDNQPQHF
CDR3 length: 14
D gene: -
clone size: -
J gene: TRBJ1-5
V gene: TRBV2

CDR3 DNA: TGTGCCAGTAGTATACAGCTAGCGGGGGAGCAGTACTTC
CDR3 protein: CASSIQLAGEQYF
CDR3 length: 13
D gene: TRBD2
clone size: -
J gene: TRBJ2-7
V gene: TRBV19

CDR3 DNA: TGTGCCAGCAGCCCTGGACAGGGGGCCCACGAGCAGTACTTC
CDR3 protein: CASSPGQGAHEQYF
CDR3 length: 14
D gene: TRBD1
clone size: -
J gene: TRBJ2-7
V gene: TRBV28

CDR3 DNA: TGCAGCGCTAATCTAGCGGGAGGGTTTAGAGACACAGATACGCAGTATTTT
CDR3 protein: CSANLAGGFRDTDTQYF
CDR3 length: 17
D gene: TRBD2
clone size: -
J gene: TRBJ2-3
V gene: TRBV29-1

CDR3 DNA: TGTGCCAGCAGTTTCCGGGACAGCTCCTACAATGAGCAGTTCTTC
CDR3 protein: CASSFRDSSYNEQFF
CDR3 length: 15
D gene: TRBD1
clone size: -
J gene: TRBJ2-1
V gene: TRBV2

CDR3 DNA: TGCGCCAGCAGCCAAGATAGAGGAGCCTACGAGCAGTACTTC
CDR3 protein: CASSQDRGAYEQYF
CDR3 length: 14
D gene: -
clone size: once
J gene: TRBJ2-7
V gene: TRBV4-3

CDR3 DNA: TGTGCCACCAGCAGAGTCCCAGGGGTCGGGTCCGGGGAGCTGTTTTTT
CDR3 protein: CATSRVPGVGSGELFF
CDR3 length: 16
D gene: -
clone size: few
J gene: TRBJ2-2
V gene: TRBV15

CDR3 DNA: TGTGCCAGCAGCTCGCTAGCGGACAGGGGAGGCTTAGACTATGGCTACACCTTC
CDR3 protein: CASSSLADRGGLDYGYTF
CDR3 length: 18
D gene: TRBD1
clone size: few
J gene: TRBJ1-2
V gene: TRBV5-6

CDR3 DNA: TGCGCCAGCAGCCAAGAGACTCTGAACCCTTTCAATGAGCAGTTCTTC
CDR3 protein: CASSQETLNPFNEQFF
CDR3 length: 16
D gene: -
clone size: few
J gene: TRBJ2-1
V gene: TRBV4-3

CDR3 DNA: TGTTCCAGCAGCTTAGGGGCGACTAGCGGGAGTTACGAGCAGTACTTC
CDR3 protein: CSSSLGATSGSYEQYF
CDR3 length: 16
D gene: TRBD2
clone size: -
J gene: TRBJ2-7
V gene: TRBV7-9

CDR3 DNA: TGTGCCAGCTGCCGGGACAGGGTAAACACTGAAGCTTTCTTT
CDR3 protein: CASCRDRVNTEAFF
CDR3 length: 14
D gene: TRBD1
clone size: few
J gene: TRBJ1-1
V gene: TRBV6-5

CDR3 DNA: TGTGCCAGCACCAGGACAGGGGTAAGGAAAAACTATGGCTACACCTTC
CDR3 protein: CASTRTGVRKNYGYTF
CDR3 length: 16
D gene: TRBD1
clone size: -
J gene: TRBJ1-2
V gene: TRBV28

CDR3 DNA: TGTGCCAGCAGCTTGGGTAGGGGGCTGGGCTACGAGCAGTACTTC
CDR3 protein: CASSLGRGLGYEQYF
CDR3 length: 15
D gene: TRBD1
clone size: -
J gene: TRBJ2-7
V gene: TRBV7-2

CDR3 DNA: TGTGCCTGGAGTTGGGCACAGGCGAGGGAGACCCAGTACTTC
CDR3 protein: CAWSWAQARETQYF
CDR3 length: 14
D gene: -
clone size: -
J gene: TRBJ2-5
V gene: TRBV30

CDR3 DNA: TGTGCCAGTAGGTACAGGGGGATCGGCTATGGCTACACCTTC
CDR3 protein: CASRYRGIGYGYTF
CDR3 length: 14
D gene: TRBD1
clone size: -
J gene: TRBJ1-2
V gene: TRBV19

CDR3 DNA: TGTGCCAGCAGTTTATCGCCGGTTAGCAATCAGCCCCAGCATTTT
CDR3 protein: CASSLSPVSNQPQHF
CDR3 length: 15
D gene: -
clone size: -
J gene: TRBJ1-5
V gene: TRBV27

CDR3 DNA: TGTGCCAGCACCAAGCTAGAGGTCGTGAATTCACCCCTCCACTTT
CDR3 protein: CASTKLEVVNSPLHF
CDR3 length: 15
D gene: -
clone size: -
J gene: TRBJ1-6
V gene: TRBV6-1

CDR3 DNA: TGTGCCAGCAGTATCTCTAGCGGGAGGGCTGAGCAGTTCTTC
CDR3 protein: CASSISSGRAEQFF
CDR3 length: 14
D gene: TRBD2
clone size: -
J gene: TRBJ2-1
V gene: TRBV28

CDR3 DNA: TGTGCCTGGAGCAGGCAAGTCACTCTGAACACTGAAGCTTTCTTT
CDR3 protein: CAWSRQVTLNTEAFF
CDR3 length: 15
D gene: -
clone size: -
J gene: TRBJ1-1
V gene: TRBV30

CDR3 DNA: TGTGCCACCCATGACGGGACTAGCGGCTACGAGCAGTACTTC
CDR3 protein: CATHDGTSGYEQYF
CDR3 length: 14
D gene: TRBD2
clone size: -
J gene: TRBJ2-7
V gene: TRBV27

CDR3 DNA: TGTGCCTGGAGCAGGAGGACAGGGTTCAATGAGCAGTTCTTC
CDR3 protein: CAWSRRTGFNEQFF
CDR3 length: 14
D gene: TRBD1
clone size: once
J gene: TRBJ2-1
V gene: TRBV30

CDR3 DNA: TGTGCCAGCAGCCCCGACAGGAGCTCTGGAAACACCATATATTTT
CDR3 protein: CASSPDRSSGNTIYF
CDR3 length: 15
D gene: -
clone size: -
J gene: TRBJ1-3
V gene: TRBV7-9

CDR3 DNA: TGTGCCAGCAGGTGGTGGGCGCAGAACACTGAAGCTTTCTTT
CDR3 protein: CASRWWAQNTEAFF
CDR3 length: 14
D gene: -
clone size: -
J gene: TRBJ1-1
V gene: TRBV28